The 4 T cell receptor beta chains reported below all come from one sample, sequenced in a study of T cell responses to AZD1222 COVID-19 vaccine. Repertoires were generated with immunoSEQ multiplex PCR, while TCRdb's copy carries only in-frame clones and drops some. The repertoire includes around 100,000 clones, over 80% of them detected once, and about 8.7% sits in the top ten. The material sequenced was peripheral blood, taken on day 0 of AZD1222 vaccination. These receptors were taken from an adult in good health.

The CDR3 DNA follows: TGTGCCACAAGCTGGGGAGGAGAGACCCAGTACTTC. Its translation is CATSWGGETQYF. This chain joins TRBV24-1 and TRBJ2-5, with a tentative D call TRBD2 (6 bases). Germline V lookup: CDR1 KGHDR, CDR2 SFDVKD. V was pared by 10 bases and J by 4 bases, with 12 bases between. This CDR3 comprises 12 residues.

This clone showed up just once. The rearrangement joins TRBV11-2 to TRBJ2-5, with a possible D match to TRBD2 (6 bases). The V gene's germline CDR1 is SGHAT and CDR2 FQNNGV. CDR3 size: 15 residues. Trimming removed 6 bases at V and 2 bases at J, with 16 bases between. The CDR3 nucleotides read TGTGCCAGCAGTCCCCCGGGACTTTGGCAAGAGACCCAGTACTTC. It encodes CASSPPGLWQETQYF.

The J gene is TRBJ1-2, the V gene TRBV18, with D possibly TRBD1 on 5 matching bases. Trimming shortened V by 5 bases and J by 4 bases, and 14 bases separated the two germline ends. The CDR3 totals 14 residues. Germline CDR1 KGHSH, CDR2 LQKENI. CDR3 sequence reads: CASSKDPGAYGYTF. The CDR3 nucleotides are TGTGCCAGCTCAAAAGACCCCGGGGCCTATGGCTACACCTTC.

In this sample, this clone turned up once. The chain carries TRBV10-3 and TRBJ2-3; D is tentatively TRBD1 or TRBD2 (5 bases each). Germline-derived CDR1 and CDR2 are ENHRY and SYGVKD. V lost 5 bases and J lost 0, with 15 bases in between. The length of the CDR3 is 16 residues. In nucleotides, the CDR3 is TGTGCCATCAGTACCGGGACGCACCTTAGCACAGATACGCAGTATTTT. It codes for CAISTGTHLSTDTQYF.